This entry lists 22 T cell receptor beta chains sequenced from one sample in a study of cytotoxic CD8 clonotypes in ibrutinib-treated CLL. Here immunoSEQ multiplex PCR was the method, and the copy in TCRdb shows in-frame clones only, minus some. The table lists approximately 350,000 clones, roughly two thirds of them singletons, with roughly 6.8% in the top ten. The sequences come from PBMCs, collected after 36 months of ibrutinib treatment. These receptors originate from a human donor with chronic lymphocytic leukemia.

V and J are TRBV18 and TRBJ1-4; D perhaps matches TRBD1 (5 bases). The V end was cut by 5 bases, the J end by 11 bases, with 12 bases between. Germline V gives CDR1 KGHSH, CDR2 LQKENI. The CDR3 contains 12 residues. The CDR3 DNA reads TGTGCCAGCTCATCCCGGGACTTTAAACTGTTTTTT. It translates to CASSSRDFKLFF.

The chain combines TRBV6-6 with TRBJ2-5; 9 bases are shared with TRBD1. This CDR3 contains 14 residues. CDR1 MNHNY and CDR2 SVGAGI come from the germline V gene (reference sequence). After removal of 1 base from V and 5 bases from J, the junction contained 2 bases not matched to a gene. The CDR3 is CASSYWGQGETQYF. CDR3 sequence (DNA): TGTGCCAGCAGTTACTGGGGACAGGGTGAGACCCAGTACTTC.

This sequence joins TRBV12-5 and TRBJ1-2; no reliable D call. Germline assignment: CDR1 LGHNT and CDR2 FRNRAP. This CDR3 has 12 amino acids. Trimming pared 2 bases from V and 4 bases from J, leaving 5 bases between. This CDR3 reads CASGLFSYGYTF. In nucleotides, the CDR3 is TGTGCTAGTGGTTTGTTCAGCTATGGCTACACCTTC. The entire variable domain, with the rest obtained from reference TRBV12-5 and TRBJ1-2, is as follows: DARVTQTPRHKVTEMGQEVTMRCQPILGHNTVFWYRQTMMQGLELLAYFRNRAPLDDSGMPKDRFSAEMPDATLATLKIQPSEPRDSAVYFCASGLFSYGYTFGSGTRLTVV.

CDR3 sequence: CASSPHGRWGQGSGGYTF. The CDR3 DNA sequence: TGTGCCAGCAGTCCCCATGGCCGCTGGGGACAGGGCTCGGGCGGCTACACCTTC. The V call is TRBV28, the J call TRBJ1-2, with 9 bases matching TRBD1. V lost 5 bases and J lost 8; bases outside the gene matches: 21. This CDR3 has 18 amino acids. Germline V lookup: CDR1 MDHEN, CDR2 SYDVKM.

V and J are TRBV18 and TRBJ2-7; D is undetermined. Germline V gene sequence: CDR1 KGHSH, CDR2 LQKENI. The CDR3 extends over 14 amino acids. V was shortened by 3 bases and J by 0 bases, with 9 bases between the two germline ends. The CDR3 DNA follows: TGTGCCAGCTCACCTCGGCGCAGCTCCTACGAGCAGTACTTC. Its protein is CASSPRRSSYEQYF.

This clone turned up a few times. In nucleotides, the CDR3 is TGTGCCAGCAGTCCGACAGGGGGAGAGGAAAAACTGTTTTTT. Protein: CASSPTGGEEKLFF. The chain recombines TRBV6-5 with TRBJ1-4; 9 bases match TRBD1. Germline V gives CDR1 MNHEY, CDR2 SVGAGI. J gave up 8 bases and V 5 bases, and 6 bases lay outside the gene matches. CDR3 length: 14 residues.

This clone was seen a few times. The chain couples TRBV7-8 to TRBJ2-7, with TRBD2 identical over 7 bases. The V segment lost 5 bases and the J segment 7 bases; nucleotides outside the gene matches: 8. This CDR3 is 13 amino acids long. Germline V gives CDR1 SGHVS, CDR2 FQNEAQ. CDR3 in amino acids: CASSIPGGGEQYF. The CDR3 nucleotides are TGTGCCAGCAGCATACCCGGGGGAGGGGAGCAGTACTTC.

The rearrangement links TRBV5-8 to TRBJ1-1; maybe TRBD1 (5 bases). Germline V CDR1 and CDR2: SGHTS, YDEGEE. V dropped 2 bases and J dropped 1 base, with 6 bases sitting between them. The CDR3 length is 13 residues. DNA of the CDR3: TGTGCCAGCAGCTTCGGGGCGAACACTGAAGCTTTCTTT. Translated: CASSFGANTEAFF.

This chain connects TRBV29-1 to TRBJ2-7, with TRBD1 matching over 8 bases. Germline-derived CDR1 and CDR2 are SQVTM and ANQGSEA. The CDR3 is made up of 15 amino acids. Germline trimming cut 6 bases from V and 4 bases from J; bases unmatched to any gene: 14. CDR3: CSVVPGTGKKYEQYF. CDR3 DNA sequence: TGCAGCGTCGTCCCCGGGACAGGAAAAAAATACGAGCAGTACTTC.

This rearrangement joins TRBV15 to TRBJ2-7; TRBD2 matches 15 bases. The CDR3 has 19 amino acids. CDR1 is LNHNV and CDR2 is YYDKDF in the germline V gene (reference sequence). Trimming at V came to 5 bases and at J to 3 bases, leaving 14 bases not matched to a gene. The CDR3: CATSGGLAGGRWGYYEQYF. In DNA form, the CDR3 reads TGTGCCACCAGCGGGGGACTAGCGGGAGGTCGGTGGGGCTACTACGAGCAGTACTTC.

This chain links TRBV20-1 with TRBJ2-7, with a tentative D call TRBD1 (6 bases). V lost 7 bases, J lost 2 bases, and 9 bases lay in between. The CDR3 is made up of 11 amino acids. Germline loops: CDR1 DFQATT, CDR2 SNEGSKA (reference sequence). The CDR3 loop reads CSGAGAYEQYF. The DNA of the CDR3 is TGCAGTGGGGCAGGGGCCTACGAGCAGTACTTC.

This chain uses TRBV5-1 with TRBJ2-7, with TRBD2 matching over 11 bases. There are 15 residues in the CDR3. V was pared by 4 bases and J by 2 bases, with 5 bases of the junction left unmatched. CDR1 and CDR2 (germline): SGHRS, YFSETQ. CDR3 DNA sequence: TGCGCCAGCAGCCACTCGACTAGCGGGGCCTACGAGCAGTACTTC. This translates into CASSHSTSGAYEQYF.

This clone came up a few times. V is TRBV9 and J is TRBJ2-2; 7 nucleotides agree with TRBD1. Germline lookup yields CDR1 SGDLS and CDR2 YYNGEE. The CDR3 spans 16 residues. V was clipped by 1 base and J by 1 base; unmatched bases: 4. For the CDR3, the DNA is TGTGCCAGCAGCGTAATTGGGACAGAGAACACCGGGGAGCTGTTTTTT. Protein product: CASSVIGTENTGELFF.

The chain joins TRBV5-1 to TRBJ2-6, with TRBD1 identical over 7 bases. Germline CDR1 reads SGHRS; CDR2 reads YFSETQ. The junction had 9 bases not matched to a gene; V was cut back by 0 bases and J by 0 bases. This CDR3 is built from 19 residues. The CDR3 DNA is TGCGCCAGCAGCTTGGGACAGGGTTGGTTCCTCTCTGGGGCCAACGTCCTGACTTTC. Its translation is CASSLGQGWFLSGANVLTF.

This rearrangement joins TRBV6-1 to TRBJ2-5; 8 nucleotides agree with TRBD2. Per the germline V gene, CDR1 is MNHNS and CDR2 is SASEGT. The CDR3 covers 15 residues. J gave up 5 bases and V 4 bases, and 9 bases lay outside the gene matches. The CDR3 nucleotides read TGTGCCAGCAGTGGCCAAGCGGGAGTAGGGGAGACCCAGTACTTC. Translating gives CASSGQAGVGETQYF.

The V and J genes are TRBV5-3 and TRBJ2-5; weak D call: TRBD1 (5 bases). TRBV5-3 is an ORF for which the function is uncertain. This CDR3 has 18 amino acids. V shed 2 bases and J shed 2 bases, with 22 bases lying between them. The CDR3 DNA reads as TGTGCCAGAAGCTTTGCGGACACCCAGGGATTTGGGCAAGAGACCCAGTACTTC. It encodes CARSFADTQGFGQETQYF.

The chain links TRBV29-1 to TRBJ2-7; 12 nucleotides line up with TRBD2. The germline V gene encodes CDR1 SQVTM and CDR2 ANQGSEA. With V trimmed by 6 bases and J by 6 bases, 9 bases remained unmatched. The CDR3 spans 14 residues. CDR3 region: CSVQHRLAGVEQYF. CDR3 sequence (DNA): TGCAGCGTCCAACACCGACTAGCGGGAGTCGAGCAGTACTTC.

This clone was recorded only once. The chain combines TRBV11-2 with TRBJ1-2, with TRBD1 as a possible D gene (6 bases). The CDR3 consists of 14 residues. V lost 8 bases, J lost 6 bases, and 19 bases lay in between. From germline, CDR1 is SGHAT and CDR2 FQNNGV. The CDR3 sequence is CASRVLGGRDGYTF. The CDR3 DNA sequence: TGTGCCAGCCGGGTCTTAGGGGGACGGGATGGCTACACCTTC.

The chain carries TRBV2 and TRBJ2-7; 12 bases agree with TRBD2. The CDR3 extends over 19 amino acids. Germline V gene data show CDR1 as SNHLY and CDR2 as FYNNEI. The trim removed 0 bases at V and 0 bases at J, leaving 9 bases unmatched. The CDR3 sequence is CASSEAHQRLAGASYEQYF. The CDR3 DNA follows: TGTGCCAGCAGTGAAGCCCACCAAAGACTAGCGGGAGCCTCCTACGAGCAGTACTTC.

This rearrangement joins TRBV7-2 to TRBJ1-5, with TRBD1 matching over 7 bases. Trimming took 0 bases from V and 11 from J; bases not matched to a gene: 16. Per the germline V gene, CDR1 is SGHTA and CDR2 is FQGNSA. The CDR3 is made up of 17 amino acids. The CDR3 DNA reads TGTGCCAGCAGCTTAGCAGGGGGCGGCAGGTCCCGATGGGCCCAGCATTTT. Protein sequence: CASSLAGGGRSRWAQHF.

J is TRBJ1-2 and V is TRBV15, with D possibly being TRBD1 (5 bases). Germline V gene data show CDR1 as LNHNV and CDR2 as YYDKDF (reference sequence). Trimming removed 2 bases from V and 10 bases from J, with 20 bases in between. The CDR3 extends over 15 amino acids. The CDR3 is CATSRRDRHYSDYTF. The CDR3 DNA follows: TGTGCCACCAGCAGAAGGGACCGACATTACTCCGACTACACCTTC.

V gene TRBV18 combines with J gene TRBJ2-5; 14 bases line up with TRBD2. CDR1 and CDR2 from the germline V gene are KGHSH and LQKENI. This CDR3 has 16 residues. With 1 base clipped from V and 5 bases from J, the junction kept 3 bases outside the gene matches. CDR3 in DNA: TGTGCCAGCTCACCACTCGGGACTAGCGGGAGTGAGACCCAGTACTTC. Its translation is CASSPLGTSGSETQYF. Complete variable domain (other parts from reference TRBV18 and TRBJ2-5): NAGVMQNPRHLVRRRGQEARLRCSPMKGHSHVYWYRQLPEEGLKFMVYLQKENIIDESGMPKERFSAEFPKEGPSILRIQQVVRGDSAAYFCASSPLGTSGSETQYFGPGTRLLVL.